This passage covers 14 T cell receptor beta chains from one sample sequenced in a study of cytomegalovirus exposure and HLA in healthy donors. In the PCR, 60 Vbeta and 13 Jbeta primers were used. The repertoire was sequenced with immunoSEQ multiplex PCR; TCRdb's copy has only in-frame clones and lacks some. This table lists 75,000 to 100,000 clones. Sequencing used PBMCs. The receptors here all came from a woman aged 60-75 years in good health and CMV-seronegative.

The chain joins TRBV4-2 to TRBJ2-5; 8 bases are shared with TRBD1. This CDR3 is 17 amino acids long. The V gene end was trimmed by 0 bases and the J gene end by 5 bases; junction bases not matched to a gene: 11. CDR1 and CDR2 (germline): LGHNA, YNFKEQ. CDR3 loop: CASSQERAGTGGETQYF. CDR3 bases: TGTGCCAGCAGCCAAGAACGAGCGGGCACAGGGGGGGAGACCCAGTACTTC.

The J gene is TRBJ1-2, the V gene TRBV5-1; D may be TRBD1 (6 bases). Germline V gene data show CDR1 as SGHRS and CDR2 as YFSETQ. CDR3 size: 17 residues. Between the trimmed V and J ends, which lost 7 bases and 8 bases, there was a span of 30 bases. CDR3 in amino acids: CASGPEGLAGAMRGYTF. CDR3 DNA: TGCGCCAGCGGCCCGGAAGGTTTGGCAGGGGCGATGAGAGGCTACACCTTC.

The rearrangement joins TRBV10-3 to TRBJ2-5; 8 bases match TRBD2. TRBJ2-7 explains the end of the DNA better; the J call may be wrong. This CDR3 spans 13 amino acids. Germline values: CDR1 ENHRY, CDR2 SYGVKD. CDR3 nucleotide sequence: TGTGCCATCAGTGTCACTAGCGGCTACGAGCAGTACTTC. Amino acids: CAISVTSGYEQYF.

CDR3 coding DNA: TGTGCCAGCAGCCATAACAGGGTATTCCCTGAAGCTTTCTTT. It encodes CASSHNRVFPEAFF. This chain uses TRBV14 with TRBJ1-1; D may be TRBD1 (6 bases). Germline lookup yields CDR1 SGHDN and CDR2 FVKESK. This CDR3 spans 14 amino acids. V was shortened by 3 bases and J by 6 bases, with 14 bases between the two germline ends.

The chain employs TRBV5-1 and TRBJ1-2; unclear D gene. Trimming took 4 bases from V and 4 from J, leaving 17 bases between them. Germline CDR1 is SGHRS and CDR2 is YFSETQ. CDR3 length equals 15 residues. The DNA of the CDR3 is TGCGCCAGCAGCCCGAGTTCGTCCCCCATCTATGGCTACACCTTC. Translation gives CASSPSSSPIYGYTF.

The J gene is TRBJ1-6, the V gene TRBV5-1; tentative D call: TRBD1 (6 bases). The germline V and J ends were trimmed by 2 bases and 8 bases, with 17 bases remaining between them. The germline V gene has CDR1 SGHRS and CDR2 YFSETQ. The CDR3 has 16 amino acids. The CDR3 DNA is TGCGCCAGCAGCTTTTACAGGGCCGATGGGGATTCACCCCTCCACTTT. Residues: CASSFYRADGDSPLHF.

This sequence joins TRBV2 and TRBJ1-4; a possible D gene is TRBD1 (5 bases). Per the germline V gene, CDR1 is SNHLY and CDR2 is FYNNEI. Trimming stripped 4 bases from V and 8 bases from J, with 14 bases between. CDR3 length: 14 residues. DNA of the CDR3: TGTGCCAGCAGTGTTCAGGCAGGGTGGGAAAAACTGTTTTTT. Protein product: CASSVQAGWEKLFF.

This chain connects TRBV5-4 to TRBJ2-5; TRBD2 agrees at 8 bases. Germline V CDR1 and CDR2: SGHNT, YYREEE (reference sequence). Trimming removed 0 bases from V and 2 bases from J; junction bases left unmatched: 3. The CDR3 covers 15 residues. The CDR3 sequence: CASSLVIAGQETQYF. The CDR3 DNA reads as TGTGCCAGCAGCTTGGTGATAGCGGGGCAAGAGACCCAGTACTTC.

The chain uses TRBV18 and TRBJ1-1; tentatively, D is TRBD1 (5 bases). Trimming stripped 2 bases from V and 4 bases from J, with 23 bases between. The germline CDR1 and CDR2 sequences are KGHSH and LQKENI. This CDR3 has 18 residues. As DNA, the CDR3 is TGTGCCAGCTCACCAGCAAGCAGGGCACGTCTCCAAGGCACTGAAGCTTTCTTT. Protein product: CASSPASRARLQGTEAFF.

This rearrangement joins TRBV7-2 to TRBJ2-3, with 11 positions matching TRBD2. V lost 5 bases, J lost 7 bases, and 11 bases stayed unmatched. CDR3 length: 16 amino acids. Germline V lookup: CDR1 SGHTA, CDR2 FQGNSA. CDR3 nucleotide sequence: TGTGCCAGCAGCCCAACTAGCGGGAGAAAGGGAAATACGCAGTATTTT. Its translation: CASSPTSGRKGNTQYF.

The chain carries TRBV2 and TRBJ2-3; 14 bases match TRBD2. The CDR3 runs to 15 residues. Trimming removed 6 bases from V and 5 bases from J; junction bases left unmatched: 4. Germline values: CDR1 SNHLY, CDR2 FYNNEI. CDR3 amino acids: CASRGLAGVRDTQYF. Written as DNA, the CDR3 is TGTGCCAGCAGGGGACTAGCGGGAGTGCGAGATACGCAGTATTTT.

The chain is built from TRBV5-1 and TRBJ2-7; 7 nucleotides agree with TRBD2. The CDR3 length is 13 residues. The germline V gene encodes CDR1 SGHRS and CDR2 YFSETQ. J was trimmed by 6 bases and V by 3 bases; bases with no gene match: 6. CDR3 in amino acids: CASSSGLEREQYF. In DNA, the CDR3 is TGCGCCAGCAGCTCCGGACTAGAACGCGAGCAGTACTTC.

The V call is TRBV7-2, the J call TRBJ2-5; D uncertain. Germline V gene lookup returns CDR1 SGHTA and CDR2 FQGNSA. V lost 1 base and J lost 4, with 10 bases in between. The CDR3 length is 14 residues. DNA of the CDR3: TGTGCCAGCAGCTTAGTCACTATGGGAGAGACCCAGTACTTC. Translating gives CASSLVTMGETQYF.

The rearrangement joins TRBV27 to TRBJ2-1; D is possibly TRBD2 (6 bases). The ends were cut back, 3 bases at V and 5 bases at J, with 8 bases in the middle. CDR1 is MNHEY and CDR2 is SMNVEV in the germline V gene (reference sequence). The CDR3 runs to 13 residues. This chain's CDR3 is CASSFWGDNEQFF. CDR3 nucleotide sequence: TGTGCCAGCAGTTTTTGGGGGGACAATGAGCAGTTCTTC.